This T cell receptor (beta chain) was found in a study of blood T cell repertoires in COVID-19. Study summary: Recovered status in Cohort 3 required two negative PCRs, clearance, or symptom resolution. Donors in the United States, Italy and Spain gave samples during acute or convalescent COVID-19.

V shed 6 bases and J shed 7 bases, with 19 bases lying between them. This CDR3 comprises 15 residues. Germline V gives CDR1 MDHEN, CDR2 SYDVKM. The study recruited people aged about 18 to 95 years across 24 US areas. As processed by the authors: Reference gene primer amplification gave estimated nucleated cell counts. The table came from immunoSEQ multiplex PCR; TCRdb's copy has only in-frame clones and leaves some out. The DNA was the basis for D and trimming; V, J and clone size are from that table. Among 200,000 to 250,000 clones, around nine tenths were seen once, and the ten largest hold approximately 7.3%.

The sequencing input was PBMCs or T cells enriched from blood (not recorded which). The V and J genes are TRBV28 and TRBJ2-1, with D maybe TRBD1 (5 bases). The sequence was collected from a man younger than 40 in a cohort exposed to, infected with or recovered from COVID-19 (not recorded which). CDR3 bases: TGTGCCAGCAGAGAGGAGACAGCTTTTGTAAATGAGCAGTTCTTC. Protein product: CASREETAFVNEQFF.